The present entry profiles one TCR beta chain with its context. Antigen specificity is unknown. Using its own MiXCR run on the 5' RACE reads, TCRdb lists one record per CDR3 protein. Here the sample spans hundreds of thousands of distinct CDR3 sequences, about an eighth being singletons. The sample comes from a study of CD8 T cells in ankylosing spondylitis. General study results and limits: Seemingly characteristic of ankylosing spondylitis blood was a TCR beta motif consisting of about 8 highly homologous variants.

J gave up 5 bases and V 4 bases, and 12 bases lay outside the gene matches. The CDR3 is made up of 17 amino acids. Per the germline V gene, CDR1 is SGHTA and CDR2 is FQGNSA. The origin of this receptor is a male donor with ankylosing spondylitis. The specimen was blood, either unsorted or a sorted T cell fraction (not recorded which). This sequence joins TRBV7-2 and TRBJ2-3, with TRBD2 matching over 10 bases. CDR3 sequence reads: CASSSWTSGGGGDTQYF. As DNA, the CDR3 is TGTGCCAGCAGCTCCTGGACTAGCGGAGGGGGAGGAGATACGCAGTATTTT.